A selection of T cell receptor beta chains follows, all from one sample in a study of blood T cell repertoires in COVID-19. Method: immunoSEQ multiplex PCR; TCRdb's copy keeps in-frame clones and lacks some. The table records 100,000 to 120,000 clones, about 85% of them present only once. The sequencing sample was made of peripheral blood. These TCRs come from a human donor in a cohort sampled during active COVID-19. The conserved cysteine and the conserved F or W are not part of the CDR3 here.

cdr3_aa | j_call | v_call
ASSVNAGELF | TRBJ2-2 | TRBV4-2
ASSSIGARKLF | TRBJ1-4 | TRBV6-2/TRBV6-3
ASSVSGGVVTGELF | TRBJ2-2 | TRBV9
ASSLRGSGIETQY | TRBJ2-5 | TRBV11-2
SVLGARSQAF | TRBJ1-1 | TRBV29-1
ASSPQGLGEKLF | TRBJ1-4 | TRBV18
ASSYGARPRYGYT | TRBJ1-2 | TRBV7-9
ASSPQKVVSGVLYPYEQY | TRBJ2-7 | TRBV27
ASSGGSWAAGELF | TRBJ2-2 | TRBV5-4
ASSHLGGGPHNEQF | TRBJ2-1 | TRBV3-1/TRBV3-2
ASSLIAATGVIQPQH | TRBJ1-5 | TRBV5-8
ASSPDRGGYSPLH | TRBJ1-6 | TRBV7-9
ASSLTGYNEQF | TRBJ2-1 | TRBV5-1
ASSRQNLGHLSYNEQF | TRBJ2-1 | TRBV3-1/TRBV3-2
ASRRQYGYT | TRBJ1-2 | TRBV5-8
ASSEQGNYGYT | TRBJ1-2 | TRBV6-4
ASSPTGTPGYGYT | TRBJ1-2 | TRBV18
ASSLQGWGEQY | TRBJ2-7 | TRBV6-5
ASSVELPPNTGELF | TRBJ2-2 | TRBV9
ASTLDSGLGNNQPQH | TRBJ1-5 | TRBV7-9
ASSHVQGNTEAF | TRBJ1-1 | TRBV4-2
ATSRGGQPGDTQY | TRBJ2-3 | TRBV24-1
ASSLGTNRQETQY | TRBJ2-5 | TRBV7-7
ATSRRDRGRRDTQY | TRBJ2-3 | TRBV15
ASSYSRGQGAVNYGYT | TRBJ1-2 | TRBV6-2/TRBV6-3
ASSPGGPDGYT | TRBJ1-2 | TRBV18
ASSVGGEVYTGELF | TRBJ2-2 | TRBV9